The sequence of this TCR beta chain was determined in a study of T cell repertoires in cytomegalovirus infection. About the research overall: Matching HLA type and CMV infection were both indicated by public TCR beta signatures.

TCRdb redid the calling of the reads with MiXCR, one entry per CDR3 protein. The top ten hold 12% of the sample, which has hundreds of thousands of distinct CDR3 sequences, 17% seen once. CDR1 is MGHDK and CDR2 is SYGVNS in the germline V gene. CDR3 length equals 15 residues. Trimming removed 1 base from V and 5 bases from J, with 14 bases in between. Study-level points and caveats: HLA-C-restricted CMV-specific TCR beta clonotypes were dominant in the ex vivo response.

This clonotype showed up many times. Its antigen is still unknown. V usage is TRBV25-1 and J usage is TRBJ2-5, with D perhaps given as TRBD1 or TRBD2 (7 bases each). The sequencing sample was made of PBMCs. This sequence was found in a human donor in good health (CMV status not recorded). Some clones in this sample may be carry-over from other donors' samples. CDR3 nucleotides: TGTGCCAGCAGTGAATGGGAGGGGGCGGGGGAGACCCAGTACTTC. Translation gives CASSEWEGAGETQYF.